The clone carrying this T cell receptor beta chain was recorded once. Its antigen is unidentified. The data stem from a study of cytomegalovirus exposure and HLA in healthy donors. Study findings and constraints: The study put around 180 TCR beta chains on its list as cytomegalovirus-associated.

V trimming: 0 bases; J trimming: 4 bases; junction bases outside the gene matches: 1. The CDR3 consists of 15 residues. Germline CDR1 is SGHVS and CDR2 is FQNEAQ. Measured with immunoSEQ multiplex PCR; TCRdb has only the in-frame clones, and not every one. The sample has approximately 200,000 clones, roughly 80% seen once. The rearrangement uses TRBV7-8 and TRBJ2-1; TRBD2 matches at 9 bases. The TCR was taken from a young man in good health and CMV-seropositive. Input material: PBMCs. CDR3 region: CASSLALAGYNEQFF. CDR3 in DNA: TGTGCCAGCAGCTTAGCTCTAGCGGGGTACAATGAGCAGTTCTTC.